The source of this T cell receptor (beta chain) is a study of blood T cells in healthy people across ages. General study results and limits: Among T cells, TCR beta diversity per million cells dropped roughly linearly as age rose.

A second PCR of about 6 to 11 cycles used a sample-barcoded 5' primer and a J-beta primer mix. TCRdb independently ran MiXCR on the 5' RACE reads; one entry per CDR3 protein. The data hold about 730,000 distinct CDR3 sequences, with roughly 43% observed a single time. Russia was home to the donors, healthy Caucasian individuals aged 6 to 90. The CDR3 runs to 17 residues. The germline CDR1 and CDR2 sequences are SGHAT and FQNNGV. Concerning this clonotype: Antigen unknown. Relative to the germline gene, one junction end is altered; a read error may explain this.

The rearrangement joins TRBV11-2 to TRBJ2-5, with a weak D call TRBD2 (7 bases). Sequencing was carried out using blood. The sequence derives from a woman aged 60 to 75 in good health. The CDR3 DNA sequence: TGTGCTAGCAGCTTAGTATCGGGGGGCGGGTACCAAGAGACCCAGTACTTC. Its protein is CASSLVSGGGYQETQYF.